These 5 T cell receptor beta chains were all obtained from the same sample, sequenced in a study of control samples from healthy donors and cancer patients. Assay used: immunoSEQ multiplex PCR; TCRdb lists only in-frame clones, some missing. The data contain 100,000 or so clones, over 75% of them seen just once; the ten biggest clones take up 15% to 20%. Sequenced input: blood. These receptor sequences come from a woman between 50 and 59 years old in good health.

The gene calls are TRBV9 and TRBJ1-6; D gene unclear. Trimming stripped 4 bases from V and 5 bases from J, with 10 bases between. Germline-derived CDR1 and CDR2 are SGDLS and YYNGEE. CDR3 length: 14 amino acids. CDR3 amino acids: CASSPRRDNSPLHF. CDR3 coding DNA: TGTGCCAGCAGCCCCCGCCGGGATAATTCACCCCTCCACTTT. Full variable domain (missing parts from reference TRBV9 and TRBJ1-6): DSGVTQTPKHLITATGQRVTLRCSPRSGDLSVYWYQQSLDQGLQFLIQYYNGEERAKGNILERFSAQQFPDLHSELNLSSLELGDSALYFCASSPRRDNSPLHFGNGTRLTVT.

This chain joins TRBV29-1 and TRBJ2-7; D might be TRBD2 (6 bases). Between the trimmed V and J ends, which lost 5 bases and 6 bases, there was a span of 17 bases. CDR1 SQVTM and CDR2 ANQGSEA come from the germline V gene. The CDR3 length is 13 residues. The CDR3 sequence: CSVRVSLGGEQYV. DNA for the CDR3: TGCAGCGTTCGTGTAAGTCTGGGGGGCGAGCAGTACGTC.

CDR3 sequence: CASGARTGGTDTQYF. DNA of the CDR3: TGTGCTAGTGGGGCCCGGACAGGGGGCACAGATACGCAGTATTTT. The chain has TRBV12-5 and TRBJ2-3, with TRBD1 matching 9 bases. CDR1 is LGHNT, CDR2 FRNRAP, per germline. The CDR3 totals 15 residues. V shed 6 bases and J 1 base; nucleotides not matched to a gene: 5.

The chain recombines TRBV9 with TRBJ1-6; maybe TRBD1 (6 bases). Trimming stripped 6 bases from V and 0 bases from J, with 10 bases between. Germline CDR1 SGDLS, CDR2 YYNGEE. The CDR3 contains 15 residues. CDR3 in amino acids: CASTVGASYNSPLHF. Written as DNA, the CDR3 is TGTGCCAGCACCGTGGGGGCCTCCTATAATTCACCCCTCCACTTT.

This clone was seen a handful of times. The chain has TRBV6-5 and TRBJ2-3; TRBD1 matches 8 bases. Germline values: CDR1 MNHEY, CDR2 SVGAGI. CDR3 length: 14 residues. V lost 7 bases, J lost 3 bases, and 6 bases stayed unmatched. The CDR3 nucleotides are TGTGCCAGCAACCTACAGGGGGTGACAGATACGCAGTATTTT. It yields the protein CASNLQGVTDTQYF.